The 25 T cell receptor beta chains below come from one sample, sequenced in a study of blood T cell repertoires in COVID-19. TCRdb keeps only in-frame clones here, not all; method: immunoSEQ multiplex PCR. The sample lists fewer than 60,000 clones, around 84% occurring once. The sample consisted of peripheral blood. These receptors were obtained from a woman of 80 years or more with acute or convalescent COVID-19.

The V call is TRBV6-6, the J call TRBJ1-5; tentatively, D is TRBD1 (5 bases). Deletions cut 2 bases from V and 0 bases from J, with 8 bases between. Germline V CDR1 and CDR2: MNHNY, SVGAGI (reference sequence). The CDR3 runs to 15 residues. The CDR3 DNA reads TGTGCCAGCAGTTACGACAGTTATAGCAATCAGCCCCAGCATTTT. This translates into CASSYDSYSNQPQHF.

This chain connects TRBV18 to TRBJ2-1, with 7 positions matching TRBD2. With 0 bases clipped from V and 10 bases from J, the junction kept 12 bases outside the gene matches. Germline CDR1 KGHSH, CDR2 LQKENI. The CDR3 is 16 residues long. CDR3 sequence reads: CASSPPASGPFGEQFF. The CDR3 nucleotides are TGTGCCAGCTCACCACCGGCTAGCGGCCCCTTCGGAGAGCAGTTCTTC.

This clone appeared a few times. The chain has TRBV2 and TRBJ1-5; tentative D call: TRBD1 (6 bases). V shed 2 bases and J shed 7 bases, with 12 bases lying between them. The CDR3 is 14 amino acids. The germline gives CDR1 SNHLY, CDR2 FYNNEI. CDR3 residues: CASSERGSRQPQHF. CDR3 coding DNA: TGTGCCAGCAGTGAAAGGGGGAGTCGGCAGCCCCAGCATTTT. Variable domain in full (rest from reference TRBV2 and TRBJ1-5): EPEVTQTPSHQVTQMGQEVILRCVPISNHLYFYWYRQILGQKVEFLVSFYNNEISEKSEIFDDQFSVERPDGSNFTLKIRSTKLEDSAMYFCASSERGSRQPQHFGDGTRLSIL.

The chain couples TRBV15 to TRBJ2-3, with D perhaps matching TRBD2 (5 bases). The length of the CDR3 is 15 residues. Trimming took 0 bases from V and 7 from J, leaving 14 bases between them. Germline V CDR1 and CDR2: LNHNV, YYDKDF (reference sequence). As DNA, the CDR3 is TGTGCCACCAGCAGAGATCAACTAGTTCTAAATACGCAGTATTTT. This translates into CATSRDQLVLNTQYF. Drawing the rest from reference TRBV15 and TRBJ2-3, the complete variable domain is DAMVIQNPRYQVTQFGKPVTLSCSQTLNHNVMYWYQQKSSQAPKLLFHYYDKDFNNEADTPDNFQSRRPNTSFCFLDIRSPGLGDTAMYLCATSRDQLVLNTQYFGPGTRLTVL.

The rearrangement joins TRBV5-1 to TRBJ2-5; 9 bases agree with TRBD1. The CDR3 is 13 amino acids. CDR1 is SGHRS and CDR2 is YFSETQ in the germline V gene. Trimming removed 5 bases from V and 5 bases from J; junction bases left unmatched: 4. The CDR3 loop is CASRGQGIETQYF. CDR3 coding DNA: TGCGCCAGCAGGGGACAGGGAATTGAGACCCAGTACTTC. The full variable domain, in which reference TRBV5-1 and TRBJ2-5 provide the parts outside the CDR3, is KAGVTQTPRYLIKTRGQQVTLSCSPISGHRSVSWYQQTPGQGLQFLFEYFSETQRNKGNFPGRFSGRQFSNSRSEMNVSTLELGDSALYLCASRGQGIETQYFGPGTRLLVL.

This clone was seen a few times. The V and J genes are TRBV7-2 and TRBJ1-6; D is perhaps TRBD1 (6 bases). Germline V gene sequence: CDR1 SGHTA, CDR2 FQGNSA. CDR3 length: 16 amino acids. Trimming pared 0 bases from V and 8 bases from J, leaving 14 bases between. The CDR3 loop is CASSLASQGLYSPLHF. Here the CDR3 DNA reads TGTGCCAGCAGCTTAGCGAGTCAGGGGTTGTATTCACCCCTCCACTTT.

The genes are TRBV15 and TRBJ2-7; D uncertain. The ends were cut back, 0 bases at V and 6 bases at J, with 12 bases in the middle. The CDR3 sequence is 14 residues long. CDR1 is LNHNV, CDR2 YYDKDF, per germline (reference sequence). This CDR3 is CATSRDVGRFEQYF. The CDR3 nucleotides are TGTGCCACCAGCAGAGATGTGGGCCGCTTCGAGCAGTACTTC. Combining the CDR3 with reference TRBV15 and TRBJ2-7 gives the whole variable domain DAMVIQNPRYQVTQFGKPVTLSCSQTLNHNVMYWYQQKSSQAPKLLFHYYDKDFNNEADTPDNFQSRRPNTSFCFLDIRSPGLGDTAMYLCATSRDVGRFEQYFGPGTRLTVT.

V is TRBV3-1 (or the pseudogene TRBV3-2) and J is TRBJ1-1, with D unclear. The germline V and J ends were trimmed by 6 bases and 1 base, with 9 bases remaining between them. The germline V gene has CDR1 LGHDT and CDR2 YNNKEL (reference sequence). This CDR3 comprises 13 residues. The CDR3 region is CASRFTENTEAFF. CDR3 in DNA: TGTGCCAGCAGATTTACAGAGAACACTGAAGCTTTCTTT.

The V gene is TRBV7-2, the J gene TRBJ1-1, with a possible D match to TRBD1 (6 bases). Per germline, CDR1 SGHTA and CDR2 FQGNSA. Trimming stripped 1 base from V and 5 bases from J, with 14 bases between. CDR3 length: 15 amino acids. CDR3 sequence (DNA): TGTGCCAGCAGCTTAGGCCGACAGGTTCCGACTGAAGCTTTCTTT. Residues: CASSLGRQVPTEAFF. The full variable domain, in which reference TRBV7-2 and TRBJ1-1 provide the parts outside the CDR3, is GAGVSQSPSNKVTEKGKDVELRCDPISGHTALYWYRQSLGQGLEFLIYFQGNSAPDKSGLPSDRFSAERTGGSVSTLTIQRTQQEDSAVYLCASSLGRQVPTEAFFGQGTRLTVV.

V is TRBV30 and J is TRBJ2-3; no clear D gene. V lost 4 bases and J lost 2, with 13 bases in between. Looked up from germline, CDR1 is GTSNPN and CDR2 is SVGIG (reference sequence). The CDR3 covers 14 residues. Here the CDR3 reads CAWTNSILTDTQYF. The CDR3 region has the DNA TGTGCCTGGACTAATAGTATCCTCACAGATACGCAGTATTTT.

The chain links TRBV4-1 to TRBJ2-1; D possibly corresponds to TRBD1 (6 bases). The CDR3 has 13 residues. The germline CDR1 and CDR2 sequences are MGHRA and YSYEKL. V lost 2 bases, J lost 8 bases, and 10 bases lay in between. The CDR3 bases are TGCGCCAGCAGCCAACAGGGGTGGCATGAGCAGTTCTTC. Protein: CASSQQGWHEQFF.

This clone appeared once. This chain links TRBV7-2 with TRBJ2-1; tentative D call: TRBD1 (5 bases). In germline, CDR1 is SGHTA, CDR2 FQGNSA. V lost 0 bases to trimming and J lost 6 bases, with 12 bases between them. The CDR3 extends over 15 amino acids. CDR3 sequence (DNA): TGTGCCAGCAGCTTAGCGTTTGGTCAGGGCAATGAGCAGTTCTTC. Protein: CASSLAFGQGNEQFF.

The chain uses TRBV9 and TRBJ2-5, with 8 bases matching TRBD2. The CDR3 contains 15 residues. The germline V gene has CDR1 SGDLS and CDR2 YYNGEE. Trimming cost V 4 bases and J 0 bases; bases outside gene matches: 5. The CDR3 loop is CASSPLGLDQETQYF. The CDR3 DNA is TGTGCCAGCAGCCCCCTGGGACTAGACCAAGAGACCCAGTACTTC.

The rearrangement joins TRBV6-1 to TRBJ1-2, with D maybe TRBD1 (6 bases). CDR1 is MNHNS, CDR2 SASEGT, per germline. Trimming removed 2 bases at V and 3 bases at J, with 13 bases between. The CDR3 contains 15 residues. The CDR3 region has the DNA TGTGCCAGCAGTGAACCCGGGGGGGCGCACTATGGCTACACCTTC. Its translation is CASSEPGGAHYGYTF.

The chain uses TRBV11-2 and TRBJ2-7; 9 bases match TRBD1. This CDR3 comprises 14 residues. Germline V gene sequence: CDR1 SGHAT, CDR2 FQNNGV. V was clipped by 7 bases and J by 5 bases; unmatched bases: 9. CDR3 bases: TGTGCCAGCATCCCCGGGACAGGGTTCCACGAGCAGTACTTC. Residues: CASIPGTGFHEQYF.

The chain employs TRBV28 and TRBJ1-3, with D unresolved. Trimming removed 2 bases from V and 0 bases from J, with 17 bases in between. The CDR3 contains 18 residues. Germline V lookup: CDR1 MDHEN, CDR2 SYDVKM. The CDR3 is CASSLISLTDISGNTIYF. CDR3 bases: TGTGCCAGCAGTTTAATCTCCCTAACCGATATCTCTGGAAACACCATATATTTT. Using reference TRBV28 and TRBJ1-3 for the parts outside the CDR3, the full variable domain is DVKVTQSSRYLVKRTGEKVFLECVQDMDHENMFWYRQDPGLGLRLIYFSYDVKMKEKGDIPEGYSVSREKKERFSLILESASTNQTSMYLCASSLISLTDISGNTIYFGEGSWLTVV.

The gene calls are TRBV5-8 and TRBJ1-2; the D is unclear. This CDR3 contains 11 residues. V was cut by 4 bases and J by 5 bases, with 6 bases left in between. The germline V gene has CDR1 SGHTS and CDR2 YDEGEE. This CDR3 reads CASSLEYGYTF. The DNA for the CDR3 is TGTGCCAGCAGCCTAGAATATGGCTACACCTTC.

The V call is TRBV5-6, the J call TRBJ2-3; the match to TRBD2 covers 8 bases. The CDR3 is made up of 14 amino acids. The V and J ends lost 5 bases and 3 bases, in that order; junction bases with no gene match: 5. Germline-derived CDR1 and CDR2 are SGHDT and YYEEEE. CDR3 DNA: TGTGCCAGCAGTTCAGCGGGGGAGACAGATACGCAGTATTTT. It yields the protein CASSSAGETDTQYF.

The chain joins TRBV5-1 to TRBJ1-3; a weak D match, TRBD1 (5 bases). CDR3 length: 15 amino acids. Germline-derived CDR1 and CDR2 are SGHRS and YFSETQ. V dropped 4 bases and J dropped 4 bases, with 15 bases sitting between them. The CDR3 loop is CASSEGLPRGNTIYF. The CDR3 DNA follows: TGCGCCAGCAGCGAGGGACTCCCTAGGGGAAACACCATATATTTT.

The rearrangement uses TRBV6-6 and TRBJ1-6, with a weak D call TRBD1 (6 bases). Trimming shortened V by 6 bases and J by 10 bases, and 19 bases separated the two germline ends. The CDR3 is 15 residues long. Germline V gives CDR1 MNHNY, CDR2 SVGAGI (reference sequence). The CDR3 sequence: CASRPQTGNQSPLHF. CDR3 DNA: TGTGCCAGCAGACCTCAAACAGGGAATCAATCACCCCTCCACTTT.

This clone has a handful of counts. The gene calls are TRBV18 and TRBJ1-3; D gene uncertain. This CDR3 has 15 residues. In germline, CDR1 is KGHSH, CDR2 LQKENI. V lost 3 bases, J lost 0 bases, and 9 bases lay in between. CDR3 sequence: CASSPQNPSGNTIYF. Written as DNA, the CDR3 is TGTGCCAGCTCACCTCAGAACCCCTCTGGAAACACCATATATTTT.

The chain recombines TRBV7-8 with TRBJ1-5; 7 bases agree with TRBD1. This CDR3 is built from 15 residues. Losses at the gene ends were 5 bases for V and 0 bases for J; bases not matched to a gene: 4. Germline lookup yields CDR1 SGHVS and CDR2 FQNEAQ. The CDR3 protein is CASSPGTVSNQPQHF. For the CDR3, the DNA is TGTGCCAGCAGCCCCGGGACAGTTAGCAATCAGCCCCAGCATTTT.

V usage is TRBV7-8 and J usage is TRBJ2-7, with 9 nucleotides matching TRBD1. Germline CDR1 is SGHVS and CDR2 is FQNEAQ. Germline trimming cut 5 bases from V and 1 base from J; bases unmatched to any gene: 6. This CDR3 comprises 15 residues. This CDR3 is CASSQAGTGSYEQYF. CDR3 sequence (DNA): TGTGCCAGCAGCCAGGCAGGGACAGGGTCCTACGAGCAGTACTTC.

The CDR3 region has the DNA TGTGCCAGTAGTGGTAGTCAGGACTTGCCCCAGCATTTT. It yields the protein CASSGSQDLPQHF. This chain connects TRBV19 to TRBJ1-5, with D hard to call. Trimming shortened V by 5 bases and J by 9 bases, and 14 bases separated the two germline ends. CDR1 is LNHDA and CDR2 is SQIVND in the germline V gene (reference sequence). CDR3 size: 13 residues. The full variable domain, with the rest looked up from reference TRBV19 and TRBJ1-5, is DGGITQSPKYLFRKEGQNVTLSCEQNLNHDAMYWYRQDPGQGLRLIYYSQIVNDFQKGDIAEGYSVSREKKESFPLTVTSAQKNPTAFYLCASSGSQDLPQHFGDGTRLSIL.

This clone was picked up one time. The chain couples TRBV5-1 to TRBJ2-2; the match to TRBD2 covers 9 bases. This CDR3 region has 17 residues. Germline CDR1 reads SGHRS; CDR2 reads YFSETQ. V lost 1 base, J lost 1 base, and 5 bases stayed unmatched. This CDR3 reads CASSLSSGVRNTGELFF. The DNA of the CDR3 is TGCGCCAGCAGCTTGTCTAGCGGGGTCCGGAACACCGGGGAGCTGTTTTTT. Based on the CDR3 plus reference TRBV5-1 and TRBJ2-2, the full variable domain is KAGVTQTPRYLIKTRGQQVTLSCSPISGHRSVSWYQQTPGQGLQFLFEYFSETQRNKGNFPGRFSGRQFSNSRSEMNVSTLELGDSALYLCASSLSSGVRNTGELFFGEGSRLTVL.